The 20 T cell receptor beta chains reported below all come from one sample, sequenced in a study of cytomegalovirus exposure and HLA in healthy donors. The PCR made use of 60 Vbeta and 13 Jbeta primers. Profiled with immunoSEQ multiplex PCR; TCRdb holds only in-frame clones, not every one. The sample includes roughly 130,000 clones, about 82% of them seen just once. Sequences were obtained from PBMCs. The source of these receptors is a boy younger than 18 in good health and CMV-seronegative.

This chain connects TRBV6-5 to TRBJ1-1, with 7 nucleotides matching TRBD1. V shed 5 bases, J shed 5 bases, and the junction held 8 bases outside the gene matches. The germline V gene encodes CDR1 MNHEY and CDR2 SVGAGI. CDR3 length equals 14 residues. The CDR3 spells CASSPDTGVTEAFF. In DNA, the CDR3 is TGTGCCAGCAGTCCAGACACAGGGGTGACTGAAGCTTTCTTT.

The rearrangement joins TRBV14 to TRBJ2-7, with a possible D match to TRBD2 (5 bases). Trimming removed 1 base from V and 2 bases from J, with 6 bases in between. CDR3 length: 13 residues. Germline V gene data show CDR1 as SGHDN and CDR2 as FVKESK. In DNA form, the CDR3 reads TGTGCCAGCAGCCAAGGACTAACCTACGAGCAGTACTTC. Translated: CASSQGLTYEQYF. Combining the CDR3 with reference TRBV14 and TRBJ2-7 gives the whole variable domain EAGVTQFPSHSVIEKGQTVTLRCDPISGHDNLYWYRRVMGKEIKFLLHFVKESKQDESGMPNNRFLAERTGGTYSTLKVQPAELEDSGVYFCASSQGLTYEQYFGPGTRLTVT.

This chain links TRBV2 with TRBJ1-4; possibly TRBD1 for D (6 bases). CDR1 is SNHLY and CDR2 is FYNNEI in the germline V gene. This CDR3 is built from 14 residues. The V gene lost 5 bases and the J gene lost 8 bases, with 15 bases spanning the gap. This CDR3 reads CASSKQGGAEKLFF. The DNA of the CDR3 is TGTGCCAGCAGTAAACAGGGAGGGGCGGAAAAACTGTTTTTT. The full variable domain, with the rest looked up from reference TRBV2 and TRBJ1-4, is EPEVTQTPSHQVTQMGQEVILRCVPISNHLYFYWYRQILGQKVEFLVSFYNNEISEKSEIFDDQFSVERPDGSNFTLKIRSTKLEDSAMYFCASSKQGGAEKLFFGSGTQLSVL.

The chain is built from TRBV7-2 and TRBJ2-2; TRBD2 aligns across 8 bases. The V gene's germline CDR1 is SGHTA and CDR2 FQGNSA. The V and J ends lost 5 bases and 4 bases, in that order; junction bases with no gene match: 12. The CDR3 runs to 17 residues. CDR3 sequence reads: CASSPLRAGGATGELFF. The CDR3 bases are TGTGCCAGCAGCCCACTACGGGCGGGAGGTGCCACCGGGGAGCTGTTTTTT.

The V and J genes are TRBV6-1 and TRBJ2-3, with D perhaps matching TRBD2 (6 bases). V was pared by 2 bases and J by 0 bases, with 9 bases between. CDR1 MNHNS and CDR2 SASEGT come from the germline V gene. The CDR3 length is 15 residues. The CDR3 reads CASSERGKSTDTQYF. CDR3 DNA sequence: TGTGCCAGCAGTGAACGGGGGAAGAGCACAGATACGCAGTATTTT.

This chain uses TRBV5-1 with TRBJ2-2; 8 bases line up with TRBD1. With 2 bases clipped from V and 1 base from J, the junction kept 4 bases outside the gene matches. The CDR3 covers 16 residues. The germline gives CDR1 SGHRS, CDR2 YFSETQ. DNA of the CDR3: TGCGCCAGCAGCTTCACGACAGGGGTGAACACCGGGGAGCTGTTTTTT. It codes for CASSFTTGVNTGELFF.

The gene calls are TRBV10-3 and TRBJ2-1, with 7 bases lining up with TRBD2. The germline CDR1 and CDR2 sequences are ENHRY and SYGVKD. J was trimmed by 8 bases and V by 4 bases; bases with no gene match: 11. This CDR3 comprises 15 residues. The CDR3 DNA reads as TGTGCCATCAGTGTCGGCGTGTGGGAGGGACATGAGCAGTTCTTC. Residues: CAISVGVWEGHEQFF.

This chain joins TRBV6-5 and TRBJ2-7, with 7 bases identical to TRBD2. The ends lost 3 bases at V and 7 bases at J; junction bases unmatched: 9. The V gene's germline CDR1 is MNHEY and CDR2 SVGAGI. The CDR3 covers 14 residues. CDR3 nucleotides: TGTGCCAGCAGTTATGCTAGCGGCCTCCTGGAGCAGTACTTC. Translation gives CASSYASGLLEQYF.

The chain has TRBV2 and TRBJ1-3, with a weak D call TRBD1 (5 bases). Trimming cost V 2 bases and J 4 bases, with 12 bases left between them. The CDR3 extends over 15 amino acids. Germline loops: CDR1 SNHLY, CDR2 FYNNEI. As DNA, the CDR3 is TGTGCCAGCAGTGAATATTGGGGCTCAGGAAACACCATATATTTT. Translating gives CASSEYWGSGNTIYF.

The CDR3, as DNA: TGTGCCAGCAGTCCGGGACTCCTGGAGTGGAGCAATCAGCCCCAGCATTTT. It yields the protein CASSPGLLEWSNQPQHF. The chain links TRBV27 to TRBJ1-5, with D perhaps matching TRBD1 (5 bases). V shed 5 bases and J shed 1 base, with 18 bases lying between them. This CDR3 is 17 amino acids long. Per germline, CDR1 MNHEY and CDR2 SMNVEV (reference sequence).

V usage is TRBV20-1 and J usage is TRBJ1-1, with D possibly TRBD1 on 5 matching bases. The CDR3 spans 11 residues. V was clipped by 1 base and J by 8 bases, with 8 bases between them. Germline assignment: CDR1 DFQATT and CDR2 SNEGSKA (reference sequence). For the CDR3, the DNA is TGCAGTGCTAGAGTGGGACTCGAAGCTTTCTTT. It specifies CSARVGLEAFF.

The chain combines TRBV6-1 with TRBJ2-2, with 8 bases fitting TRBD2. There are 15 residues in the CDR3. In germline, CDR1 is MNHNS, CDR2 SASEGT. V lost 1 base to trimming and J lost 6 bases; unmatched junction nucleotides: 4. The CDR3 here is CASSEVAGRAGELFF. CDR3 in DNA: TGTGCCAGCAGTGAAGTAGCGGGAAGGGCCGGGGAGCTGTTTTTT.

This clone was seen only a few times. The CDR3 DNA follows: TGTGCCAGCAGCTTAAACTTTAACACCGGGGAGCTGTTTTTT. Its protein is CASSLNFNTGELFF. V is TRBV7-8 and J is TRBJ2-2; D is ambiguous. The ends were cut back, 2 bases at V and 2 bases at J, with 6 bases in the middle. The CDR3 runs to 14 residues. Germline assignment: CDR1 SGHVS and CDR2 FQNEAQ.

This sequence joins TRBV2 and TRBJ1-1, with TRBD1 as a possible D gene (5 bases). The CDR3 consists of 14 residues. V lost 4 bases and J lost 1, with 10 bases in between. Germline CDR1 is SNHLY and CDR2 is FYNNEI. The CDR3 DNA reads TGTGCCAGCAGTGGAAGGCAGGGGAACACTGAAGCTTTCTTT. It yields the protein CASSGRQGNTEAFF. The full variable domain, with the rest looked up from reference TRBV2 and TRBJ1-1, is EPEVTQTPSHQVTQMGQEVILRCVPISNHLYFYWYRQILGQKVEFLVSFYNNEISEKSEIFDDQFSVERPDGSNFTLKIRSTKLEDSAMYFCASSGRQGNTEAFFGQGTRLTVV.

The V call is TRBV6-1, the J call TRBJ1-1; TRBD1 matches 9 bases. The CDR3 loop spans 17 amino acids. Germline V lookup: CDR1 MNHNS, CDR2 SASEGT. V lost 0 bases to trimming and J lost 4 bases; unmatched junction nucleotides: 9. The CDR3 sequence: CASSEALGQGLITEAFF. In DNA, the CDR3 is TGTGCCAGCAGTGAAGCCCTTGGACAGGGGCTTATCACTGAAGCTTTCTTT.

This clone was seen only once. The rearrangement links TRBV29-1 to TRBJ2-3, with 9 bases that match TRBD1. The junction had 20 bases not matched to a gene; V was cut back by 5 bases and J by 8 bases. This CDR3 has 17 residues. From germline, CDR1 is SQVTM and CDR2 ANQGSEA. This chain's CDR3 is CSVSPPTPDRGLATQYF. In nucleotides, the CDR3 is TGCAGCGTTTCACCTCCGACCCCGGACAGGGGACTTGCTACGCAGTATTTT.

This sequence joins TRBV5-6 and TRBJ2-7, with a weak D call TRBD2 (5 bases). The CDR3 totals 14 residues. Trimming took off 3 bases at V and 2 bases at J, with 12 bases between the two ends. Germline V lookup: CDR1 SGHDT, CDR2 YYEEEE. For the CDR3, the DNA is TGTGCCAGCAGCTCCGACACGGGGACCTACGAGCAGTACTTC. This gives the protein CASSSDTGTYEQYF.

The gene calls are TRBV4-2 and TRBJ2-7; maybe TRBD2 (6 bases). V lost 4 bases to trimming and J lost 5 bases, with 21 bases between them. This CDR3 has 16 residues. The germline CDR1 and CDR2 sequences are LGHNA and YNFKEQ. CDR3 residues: CASSPYAGTTIHEQYF. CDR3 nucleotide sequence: TGTGCCAGCAGCCCCTATGCGGGGACGACGATACACGAGCAGTACTTC.

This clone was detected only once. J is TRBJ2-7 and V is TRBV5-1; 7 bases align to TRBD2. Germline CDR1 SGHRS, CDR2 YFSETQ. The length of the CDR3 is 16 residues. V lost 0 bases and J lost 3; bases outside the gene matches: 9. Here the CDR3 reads CASSLALLAQYYEQYF. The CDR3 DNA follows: TGCGCCAGCAGCTTGGCCTTACTAGCGCAATACTACGAGCAGTACTTC.

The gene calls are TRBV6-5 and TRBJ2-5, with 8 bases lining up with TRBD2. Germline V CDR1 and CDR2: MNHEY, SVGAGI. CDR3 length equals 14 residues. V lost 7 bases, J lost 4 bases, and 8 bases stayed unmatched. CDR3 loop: CASMSTRGGETQYF. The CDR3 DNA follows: TGTGCCAGCATGTCCACTCGGGGGGGAGAGACCCAGTACTTC.